The present entry profiles one T cell receptor (beta chain) with its context. As yet, its antigen is unknown. These data belong to a study of cytomegalovirus exposure and HLA in healthy donors. The study's findings and limits: Most TCR sequences were seen very rarely across donors, but some public TCRs occurred in many. Presence/absence analyses rested on an assumption that sequencing depth was roughly uniform across donors. The classifier reportedly diagnosed cytomegalovirus status with high specificity and sensitivity.

Trimming removed 4 bases from V and 5 bases from J, with 18 bases in between. The CDR3 loop spans 14 amino acids. Per germline, CDR1 SQVTM and CDR2 ANQGSEA. The PCR contained 60 Vbeta and 13 Jbeta primers. Produced via immunoSEQ multiplex PCR; TCRdb's table is partial and in-frame only. The data show roughly 99,000 clones, with over 70% seen just once and about 2.3% held by the top ten. The chain carries TRBV29-1 and TRBJ2-7, with D tentatively TRBD1 (5 bases). The source is a man younger than 45 in good health and CMV-seronegative. The material sequenced was PBMCs. The CDR3 sequence: CSVVWGVIPHEQYF. CDR3 coding DNA: TGCAGCGTTGTGTGGGGCGTAATCCCCCACGAGCAGTACTTC.